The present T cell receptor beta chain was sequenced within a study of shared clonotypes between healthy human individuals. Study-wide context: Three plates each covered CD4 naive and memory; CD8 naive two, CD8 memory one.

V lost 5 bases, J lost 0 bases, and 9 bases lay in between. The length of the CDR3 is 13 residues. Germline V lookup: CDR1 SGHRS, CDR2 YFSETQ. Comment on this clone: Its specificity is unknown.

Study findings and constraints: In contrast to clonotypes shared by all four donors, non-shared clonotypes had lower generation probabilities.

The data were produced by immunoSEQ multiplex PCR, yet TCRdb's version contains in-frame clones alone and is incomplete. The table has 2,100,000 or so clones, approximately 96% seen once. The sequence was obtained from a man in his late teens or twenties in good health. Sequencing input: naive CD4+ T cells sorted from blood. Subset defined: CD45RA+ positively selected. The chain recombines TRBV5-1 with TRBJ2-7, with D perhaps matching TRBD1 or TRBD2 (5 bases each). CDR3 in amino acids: CASRAGSSYEQYF. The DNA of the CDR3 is TGCGCCAGCAGGGCAGGGAGCTCCTACGAGCAGTACTTC.